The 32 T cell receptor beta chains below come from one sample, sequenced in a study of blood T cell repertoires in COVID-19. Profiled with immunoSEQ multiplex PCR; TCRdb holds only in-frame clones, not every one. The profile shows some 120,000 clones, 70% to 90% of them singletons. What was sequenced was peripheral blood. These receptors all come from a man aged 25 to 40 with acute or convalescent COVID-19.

The CDR3 nucleotides are TGTGCCAGCAGCTCGGGACAATTTAATTCACCCCTCCACTTT. This codes for CASSSGQFNSPLHF. This chain connects TRBV7-3 to TRBJ1-6; perhaps TRBD1 as D (6 bases). Germline CDR1 reads SGHTA; CDR2 reads FQGTGA. V gave up 4 bases and J gave up 6 bases, with 10 bases separating them. The CDR3 spans 14 residues.

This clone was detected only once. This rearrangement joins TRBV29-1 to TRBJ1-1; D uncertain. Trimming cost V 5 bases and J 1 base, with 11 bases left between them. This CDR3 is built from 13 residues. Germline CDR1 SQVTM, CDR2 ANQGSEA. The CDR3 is CSVSQIQNTEAFF. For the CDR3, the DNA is TGCAGCGTTTCCCAGATCCAGAACACTGAAGCTTTCTTT.

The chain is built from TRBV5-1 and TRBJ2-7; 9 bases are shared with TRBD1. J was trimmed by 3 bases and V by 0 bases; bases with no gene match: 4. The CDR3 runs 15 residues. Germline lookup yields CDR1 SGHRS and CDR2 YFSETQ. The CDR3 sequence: CASSLAPGQGYEQYF. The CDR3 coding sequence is TGCGCCAGCAGCTTGGCGCCGGGACAGGGCTACGAGCAGTACTTC.

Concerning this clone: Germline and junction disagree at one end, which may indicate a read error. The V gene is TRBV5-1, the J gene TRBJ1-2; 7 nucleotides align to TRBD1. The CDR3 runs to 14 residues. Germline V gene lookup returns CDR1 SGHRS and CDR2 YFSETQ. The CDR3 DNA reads TGCGCCAGCAGCCCACGGGACAGCCCGCTCGGTAGCGCCTTC. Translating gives CASSPRDSPLGSAF.

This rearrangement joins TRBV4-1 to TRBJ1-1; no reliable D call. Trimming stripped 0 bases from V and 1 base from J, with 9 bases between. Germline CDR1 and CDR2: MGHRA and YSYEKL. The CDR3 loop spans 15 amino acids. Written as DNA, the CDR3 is TGCGCCAGCAGCCAAGAAGTTGGGCCGAACACTGAAGCTTTCTTT. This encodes CASSQEVGPNTEAFF.

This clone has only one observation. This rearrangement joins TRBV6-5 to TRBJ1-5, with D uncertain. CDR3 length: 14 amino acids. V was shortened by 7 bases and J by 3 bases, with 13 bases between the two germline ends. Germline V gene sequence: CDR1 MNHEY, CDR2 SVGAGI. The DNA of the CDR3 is TGTGCCAGCAATTCGAGGTCGAACAATCAGCCCCAGCATTTT. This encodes CASNSRSNNQPQHF.

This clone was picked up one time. In nucleotides, the CDR3 is TGCGCCACAAAAGACAGGGCAACTAATGAAAAACTGTTTTTT. This gives the protein CATKDRATNEKLFF. The chain is built from TRBV23-1 and TRBJ1-4; 7 nucleotides align to TRBD1. TRBV23-1 is labeled an ORF, and its function is uncertain. This CDR3 region has 14 residues. Unmatched junction bases numbered 5, after V lost 10 bases and J lost 0 bases.

In nucleotides, the CDR3 is TGCAGTGCTAGTCTACAGGGGATTGAAGCTTTCTTT. This translates into CSASLQGIEAFF. V gene TRBV20-1 combines with J gene TRBJ1-1, with TRBD1 matching over 7 bases. V lost 3 bases and J lost 7; bases outside the gene matches: 5. The CDR3 sequence is 12 residues long. Germline V CDR1 and CDR2: DFQATT, SNEGSKA (reference sequence).

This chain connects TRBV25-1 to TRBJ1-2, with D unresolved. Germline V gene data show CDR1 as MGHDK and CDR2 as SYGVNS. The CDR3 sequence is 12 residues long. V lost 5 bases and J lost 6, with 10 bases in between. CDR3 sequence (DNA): TGTGCCAGCAGTCCGGGAGCTAATGGCTACACCTTC. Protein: CASSPGANGYTF.

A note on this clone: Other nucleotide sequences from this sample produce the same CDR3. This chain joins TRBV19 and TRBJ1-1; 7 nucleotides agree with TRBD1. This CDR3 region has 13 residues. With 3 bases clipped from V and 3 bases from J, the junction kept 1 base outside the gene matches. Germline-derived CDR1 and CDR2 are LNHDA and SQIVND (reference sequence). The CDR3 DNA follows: TGTGCCAGTAGTATTGACAGGGACACTGAAGCTTTCTTT. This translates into CASSIDRDTEAFF.

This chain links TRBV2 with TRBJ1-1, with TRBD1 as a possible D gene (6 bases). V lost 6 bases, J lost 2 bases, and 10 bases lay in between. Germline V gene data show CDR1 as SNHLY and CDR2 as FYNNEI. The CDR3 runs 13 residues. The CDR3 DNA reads TGTGCCAGCAGACTGGGACACAACACTGAAGCTTTCTTT. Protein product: CASRLGHNTEAFF.

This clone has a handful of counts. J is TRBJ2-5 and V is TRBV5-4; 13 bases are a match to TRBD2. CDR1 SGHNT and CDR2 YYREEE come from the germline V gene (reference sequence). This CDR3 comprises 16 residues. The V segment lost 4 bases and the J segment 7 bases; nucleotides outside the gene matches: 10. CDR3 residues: CASSPGTSGNRGTQYF. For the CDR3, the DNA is TGTGCCAGCAGCCCCGGGACTAGCGGGAATCGTGGGACCCAGTACTTC.

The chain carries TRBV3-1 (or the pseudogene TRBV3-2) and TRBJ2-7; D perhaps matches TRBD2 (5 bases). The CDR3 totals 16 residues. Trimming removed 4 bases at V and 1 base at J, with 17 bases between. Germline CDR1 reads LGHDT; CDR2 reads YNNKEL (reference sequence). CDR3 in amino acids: CASSPRVGSVSYEQYV. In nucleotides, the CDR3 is TGTGCCAGCAGCCCTCGGGTAGGTAGCGTGTCCTACGAGCAGTACGTC.

The CDR3 DNA reads as TGCGCCAGCAGCTCGGACAATTCCGGAAAACTGTTTTTT. Translation: CASSSDNSGKLFF. The gene calls are TRBV5-1 and TRBJ1-4; D is possibly TRBD1 (5 bases). The V end was cut by 3 bases, the J end by 10 bases, with 13 bases between. Per germline, CDR1 SGHRS and CDR2 YFSETQ. CDR3 length equals 13 residues. The whole variable domain, remainder taken from reference TRBV5-1 and TRBJ1-4, is KAGVTQTPRYLIKTRGQQVTLSCSPISGHRSVSWYQQTPGQGLQFLFEYFSETQRNKGNFPGRFSGRQFSNSRSEMNVSTLELGDSALYLCASSSDNSGKLFFGSGTQLSVL.

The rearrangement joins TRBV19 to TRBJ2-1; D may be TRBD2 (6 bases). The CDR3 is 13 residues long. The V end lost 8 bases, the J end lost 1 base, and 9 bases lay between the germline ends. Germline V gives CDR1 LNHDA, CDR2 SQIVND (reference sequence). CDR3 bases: TGTGCCAGTCGGGGGACTTCCTACAATGAGCAGTTCTTC. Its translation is CASRGTSYNEQFF.

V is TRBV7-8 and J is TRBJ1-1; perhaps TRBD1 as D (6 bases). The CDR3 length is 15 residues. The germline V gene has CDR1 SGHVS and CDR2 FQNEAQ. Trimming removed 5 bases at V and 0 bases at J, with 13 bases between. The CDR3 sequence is CASSDRTDLNTEAFF. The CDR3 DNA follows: TGTGCCAGCAGCGACCGGACAGATCTGAACACTGAAGCTTTCTTT.

The CDR3 DNA reads as TGTGCCAGCAGCTGGACAGTGAACACTGAAGCTTTCTTT. Translating it yields CASSWTVNTEAFF. The chain uses TRBV12-3 or TRBV12-4 and TRBJ1-1; D perhaps matches TRBD1 (6 bases). CDR3 length equals 13 residues. V was trimmed by 6 bases and J by 0 bases, leaving 8 bases between them.

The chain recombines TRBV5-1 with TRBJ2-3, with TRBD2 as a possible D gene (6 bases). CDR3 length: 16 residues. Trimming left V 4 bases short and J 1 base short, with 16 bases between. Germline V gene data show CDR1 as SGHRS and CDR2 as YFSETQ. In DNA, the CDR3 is TGCGCCAGCAGCCAAACCGGGACTGCCGGCACAGATACGCAGTATTTT. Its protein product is CASSQTGTAGTDTQYF.

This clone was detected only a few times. The CDR3 DNA follows: TGTGCCAGCAGCTCAGCCCCGGGACAGGGTGGGGAAGGTGAAAAACTGTTTTTT. It is translated as CASSSAPGQGGEGEKLFF. The chain carries TRBV5-4 and TRBJ1-4, with 9 bases fitting TRBD1. This CDR3 is 18 amino acids long. Germline CDR1 and CDR2: SGHNT and YYREEE (reference sequence). V lost 3 bases and J lost 7; bases outside the gene matches: 16.

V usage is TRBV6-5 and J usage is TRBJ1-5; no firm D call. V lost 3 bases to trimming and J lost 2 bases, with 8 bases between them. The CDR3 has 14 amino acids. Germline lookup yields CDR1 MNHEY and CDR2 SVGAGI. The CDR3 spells CASSYGPGNQPQHF. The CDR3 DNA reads TGTGCCAGCAGTTATGGGCCAGGCAATCAGCCCCAGCATTTT.

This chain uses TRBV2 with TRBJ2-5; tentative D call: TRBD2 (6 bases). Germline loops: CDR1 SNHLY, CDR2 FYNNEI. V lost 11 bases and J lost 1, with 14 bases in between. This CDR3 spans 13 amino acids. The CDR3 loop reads CAYRRDSQETQYF. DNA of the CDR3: TGTGCCTATAGGAGGGACTCCCAAGAGACCCAGTACTTC.

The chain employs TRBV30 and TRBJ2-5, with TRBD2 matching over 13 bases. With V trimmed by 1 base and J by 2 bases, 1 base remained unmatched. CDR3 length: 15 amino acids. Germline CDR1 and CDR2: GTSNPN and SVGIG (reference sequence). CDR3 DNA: TGTGCCTGGAGTGCGGGACTAGCGGGACAAGAGACCCAGTACTTC. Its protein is CAWSAGLAGQETQYF. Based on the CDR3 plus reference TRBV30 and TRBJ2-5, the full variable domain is SQTIHQWPATLVQPVGSPLSLECTVEGTSNPNLYWYRQAAGRGLQLLFYSVGIGQISSEVPQNLSASRPQDRQFILSSKKLLLSDSGFYLCAWSAGLAGQETQYFGPGTRLLVL.

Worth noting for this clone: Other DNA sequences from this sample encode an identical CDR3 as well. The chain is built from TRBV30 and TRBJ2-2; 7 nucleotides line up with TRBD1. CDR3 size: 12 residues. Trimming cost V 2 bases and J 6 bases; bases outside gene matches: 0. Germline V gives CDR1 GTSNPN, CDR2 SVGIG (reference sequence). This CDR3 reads CAWSRGPGELFF. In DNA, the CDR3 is TGTGCCTGGAGTAGGGGGCCCGGGGAGCTGTTTTTT.

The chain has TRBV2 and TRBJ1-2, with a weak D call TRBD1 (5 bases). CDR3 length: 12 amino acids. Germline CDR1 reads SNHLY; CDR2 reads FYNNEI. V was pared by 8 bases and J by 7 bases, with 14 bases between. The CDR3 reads CASEAGLAGYTF. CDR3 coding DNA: TGTGCCAGCGAGGCAGGGCTCGCTGGCTACACCTTC.

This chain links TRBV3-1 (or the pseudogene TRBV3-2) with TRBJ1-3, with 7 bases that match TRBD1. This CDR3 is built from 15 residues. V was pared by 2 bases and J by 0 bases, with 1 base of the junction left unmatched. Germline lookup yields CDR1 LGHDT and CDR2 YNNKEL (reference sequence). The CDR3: CASSQTGDSGNTIYF. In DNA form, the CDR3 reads TGTGCCAGCAGCCAAACAGGGGACTCTGGAAACACCATATATTTT.

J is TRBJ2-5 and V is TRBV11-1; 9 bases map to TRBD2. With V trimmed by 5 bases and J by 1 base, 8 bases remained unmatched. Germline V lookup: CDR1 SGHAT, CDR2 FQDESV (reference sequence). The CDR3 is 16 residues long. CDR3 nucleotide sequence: TGTGCCAGCAGCCTTCTAGCGGGGAAACCCCAAGAGACCCAGTACTTC. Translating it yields CASSLLAGKPQETQYF.

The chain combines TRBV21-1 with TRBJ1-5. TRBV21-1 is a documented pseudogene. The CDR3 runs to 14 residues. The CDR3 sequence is CASSKDRGDQPQHF. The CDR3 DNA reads TGTGCCAGCAGCAAAGATCGGGGAGATCAGCCCCAGCATTTT.

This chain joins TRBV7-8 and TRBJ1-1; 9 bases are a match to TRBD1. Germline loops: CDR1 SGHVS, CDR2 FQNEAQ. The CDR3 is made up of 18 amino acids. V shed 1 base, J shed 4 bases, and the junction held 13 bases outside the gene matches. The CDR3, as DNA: TGTGCCAGCAGCTTAGGAGCCGGGACAGGGAGGTATGGCACTGAAGCTTTCTTT. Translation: CASSLGAGTGRYGTEAFF.

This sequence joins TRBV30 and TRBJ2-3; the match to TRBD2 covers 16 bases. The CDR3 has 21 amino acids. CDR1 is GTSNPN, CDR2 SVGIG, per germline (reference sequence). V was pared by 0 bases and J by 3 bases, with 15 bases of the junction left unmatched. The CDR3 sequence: CAWSVPPGLAGGPVATDTQYF. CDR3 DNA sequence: TGTGCCTGGAGTGTACCTCCGGGACTAGCGGGAGGGCCCGTGGCAACAGATACGCAGTATTTT.

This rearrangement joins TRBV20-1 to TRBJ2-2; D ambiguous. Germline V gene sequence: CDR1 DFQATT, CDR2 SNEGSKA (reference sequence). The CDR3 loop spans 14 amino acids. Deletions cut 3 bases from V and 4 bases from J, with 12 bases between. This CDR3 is CSASGYRRTGELFF. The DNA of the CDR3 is TGCAGTGCTAGTGGGTACAGACGCACCGGGGAGCTGTTTTTT.

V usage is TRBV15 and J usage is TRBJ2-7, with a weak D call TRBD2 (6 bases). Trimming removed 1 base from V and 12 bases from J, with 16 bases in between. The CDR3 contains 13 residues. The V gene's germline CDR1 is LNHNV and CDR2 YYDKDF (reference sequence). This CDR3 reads CATSRAGVSEVYV. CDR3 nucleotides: TGTGCCACCAGCAGAGCGGGGGTTAGTGAGGTGTACGTC.

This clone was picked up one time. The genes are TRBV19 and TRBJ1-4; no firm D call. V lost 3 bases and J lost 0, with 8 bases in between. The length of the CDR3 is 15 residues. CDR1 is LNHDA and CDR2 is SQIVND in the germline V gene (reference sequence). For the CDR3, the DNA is TGTGCCAGTAGTATTTCTGGCTCAACTAATGAAAAACTGTTTTTT. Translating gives CASSISGSTNEKLFF.